This T cell receptor (beta chain) was identified in a study of blood T cell repertoires in COVID-19. Study in general: COVID-19 samples collected from the United States, Italy and Spain covered acute and convalescent phases. The analysed material was cDNA or gDNA that came from T cells, B-cell-depleted T cells, or PBMCs.

Authors' processing steps: Reference gene primer amplification in the assay estimated nucleated cell counts. Produced via immunoSEQ multiplex PCR; TCRdb's table is partial and in-frame only. That table gives V, J and clone size, and the DNA gave D and trimming. The repertoire holds 130,000 or so clones, with about four fifths as singletons. After removal of 3 bases from V and 4 bases from J, the junction contained 7 bases not matched to a gene. There are 14 residues in the CDR3. Germline CDR1 DFQATT, CDR2 SNEGSKA (reference sequence). The sequenced material came from peripheral blood. The clonotype was recovered from a man in his sixties with acute or convalescent COVID-19. The V call is TRBV20-1, the J call TRBJ1-2, with 8 positions matching TRBD1. CDR3 DNA: TGCAGTGCTAGTAAACCGGGACAGGTCTATGGCTACACCTTC. Its protein is CSASKPGQVYGYTF.